The next 13 T cell receptor beta chains were all read from a single sample in a study of blood T cell repertoires in COVID-19. Method: immunoSEQ multiplex PCR; TCRdb's copy keeps in-frame clones and lacks some. The sample lists approximately 270,000 clones; about 86% were seen once. The sequenced sample consisted of peripheral blood. These receptors came from an elderly man with acute or convalescent COVID-19.

The chain is built from TRBV3-1 (or the pseudogene TRBV3-2) and TRBJ2-7; D ambiguous. This CDR3 is built from 14 residues. Germline assignment: CDR1 LGHDT and CDR2 YNNKEL (reference sequence). The V and J ends lost 3 bases and 0 bases respectively, with 9 bases between them. This CDR3 is CASSQSYASYEQYF. The CDR3 DNA follows: TGTGCCAGCAGCCAGTCCTATGCCTCCTACGAGCAGTACTTC.

The CDR3 reads CASSPETDRVNGYTF. In DNA, the CDR3 is TGTGCCAGCAGCCCCGAGACCGACAGGGTCAATGGCTACACCTTC. The chain employs TRBV7-9 and TRBJ1-2, with 7 bases fitting TRBD1. V lost 5 bases, J lost 6 bases, and 12 bases stayed unmatched. The V gene's germline CDR1 is SEHNR and CDR2 FQNEAQ (reference sequence). The CDR3 is 15 residues long.

The table lists this clone with many counts. V is TRBV19 and J is TRBJ2-1, with TRBD2 matching 12 bases. Trimming cost V 4 bases and J 10 bases; bases outside gene matches: 11. Germline CDR1 is LNHDA and CDR2 is SQIVND (reference sequence). The CDR3 sequence is 16 residues long. The chain's CDR3 is CASSTLAGGRIKEQFF. CDR3 DNA: TGTGCCAGTAGTACTCTAGCGGGAGGGCGGATAAAAGAGCAGTTCTTC.

In this sample, this clone turned up a few times. The J gene is TRBJ2-1, the V gene TRBV9; weak D call: TRBD2 (5 bases). Trimming removed 5 bases from V and 3 bases from J, with 12 bases in between. Germline values: CDR1 SGDLS, CDR2 YYNGEE. The CDR3 spans 14 residues. The CDR3 DNA is TGTGCCAGCAGTGCCATCGACTACTACAATGAGCAGTTCTTC. Protein product: CASSAIDYYNEQFF. The full variable domain, rest sourced from reference TRBV9 and TRBJ2-1, is DSGVTQTPKHLITATGQRVTLRCSPRSGDLSVYWYQQSLDQGLQFLIQYYNGEERAKGNILERFSAQQFPDLHSELNLSSLELGDSALYFCASSAIDYYNEQFFGPGTRLTVL.

The chain has TRBV5-1 and TRBJ2-1; D is perhaps TRBD2 (6 bases). Germline CDR1 reads SGHRS; CDR2 reads YFSETQ. This CDR3 region has 15 residues. Trimming pared 1 base from V and 8 bases from J, leaving 16 bases between. The CDR3 bases are TGCGCCAGCAGCTTGAGGGGACTTTTTACGGATGAGCAGTTCTTC. Its translation: CASSLRGLFTDEQFF.

This rearrangement joins TRBV5-6 to TRBJ2-7, with a possible D match to TRBD2 (6 bases). The V end was cut by 4 bases, the J end by 0 bases, with 20 bases between. The CDR3 has 17 residues. The germline CDR1 and CDR2 sequences are SGHDT and YYEEEE. As DNA, the CDR3 is TGTGCCAGCAGCGGTACGACCGGGACTCCCAGCTCCTACGAGCAGTACTTC. This encodes CASSGTTGTPSSYEQYF. The full variable domain, in which reference TRBV5-6 and TRBJ2-7 provide the parts outside the CDR3, is DAGVTQSPTHLIKTRGQQVTLRCSPKSGHDTVSWYQQALGQGPQFIFQYYEEEERQRGNFPDRFSGHQFPNYSSELNVNALLLGDSALYLCASSGTTGTPSSYEQYFGPGTRLTVT.

This clone was seen a few times. The V and J genes are TRBV12-5 and TRBJ2-7; the D gene is possibly TRBD1 (6 bases). The germline gives CDR1 LGHNT, CDR2 FRNRAP. Deletions cut 2 bases from V and 0 bases from J, with 17 bases between. The CDR3 has 17 amino acids. Written as DNA, the CDR3 is TGTGCTAGTGGTTTGCGGACAGCGTTACGGGGCTCCTACGAGCAGTACTTC. Translated: CASGLRTALRGSYEQYF.

This clone was detected only a few times. The J gene is TRBJ2-5, the V gene TRBV2; TRBD1 agrees at 7 bases. The CDR3 is made up of 15 amino acids. V lost 8 bases to trimming and J lost 5 bases; unmatched junction nucleotides: 14. Looked up from germline, CDR1 is SNHLY and CDR2 is FYNNEI. CDR3 region: CASAEDLGTDETQYF. The CDR3 nucleotides read TGTGCCAGCGCTGAAGATCTCGGGACAGATGAGACCCAGTACTTC.

The chain employs TRBV10-3 and TRBJ2-7, with 8 bases matching TRBD1. This CDR3 region has 15 residues. Unmatched junction bases numbered 7, after V lost 4 bases and J lost 2 bases. The germline V gene has CDR1 ENHRY and CDR2 SYGVKD. Written as DNA, the CDR3 is TGTGCCATCAGTGGGACAGGGACGCTGGCCTACGAGCAGTACTTC. Amino acid sequence: CAISGTGTLAYEQYF.

V and J are TRBV3-1 (or the pseudogene TRBV3-2) and TRBJ2-1; possibly TRBD2 for D (6 bases). The length of the CDR3 is 19 residues. In germline, CDR1 is LGHDT, CDR2 YNNKEL (reference sequence). V was clipped by 4 bases and J by 0 bases, with 22 bases between them. This CDR3 reads CASSPSIFGTRHSYNEQFF. The CDR3 bases are TGTGCCAGCAGCCCCTCAATCTTCGGGACTCGCCACTCCTACAATGAGCAGTTCTTC.

The rearrangement joins TRBV29-1 to TRBJ2-3, with TRBD1 matching over 10 bases. V was pared by 2 bases and J by 7 bases, with 6 bases of the junction left unmatched. CDR3 length equals 14 residues. Germline CDR1 reads SQVTM; CDR2 reads ANQGSEA. The CDR3 is CSVERGQGTNTQYF. The CDR3 DNA sequence: TGCAGCGTTGAACGGGGACAGGGGACGAATACGCAGTATTTT.

The chain links TRBV28 to TRBJ1-6; tentative D call: TRBD1 (5 bases). Trimming removed 6 bases at V and 4 bases at J, with 10 bases between. The germline CDR1 and CDR2 sequences are MDHEN and SYDVKM. This CDR3 contains 14 residues. This CDR3 reads CASSRDLYNSPLHF. Here the CDR3 DNA reads TGTGCCAGCAGCCGGGACTTGTATAATTCACCCCTCCACTTT.

This chain joins TRBV21-1 and TRBJ2-7; TRBD1 reflects the table's D call only, with no check against the DNA. TRBV21-1 is a known pseudogene. The CDR3 consists of 16 residues. This CDR3 reads CASSKEGVGQTYEQYF. The CDR3 DNA is TGTGCCAGCAGCAAAGAGGGGGTCGGTCAAACCTACGAGCAGTACTTC.